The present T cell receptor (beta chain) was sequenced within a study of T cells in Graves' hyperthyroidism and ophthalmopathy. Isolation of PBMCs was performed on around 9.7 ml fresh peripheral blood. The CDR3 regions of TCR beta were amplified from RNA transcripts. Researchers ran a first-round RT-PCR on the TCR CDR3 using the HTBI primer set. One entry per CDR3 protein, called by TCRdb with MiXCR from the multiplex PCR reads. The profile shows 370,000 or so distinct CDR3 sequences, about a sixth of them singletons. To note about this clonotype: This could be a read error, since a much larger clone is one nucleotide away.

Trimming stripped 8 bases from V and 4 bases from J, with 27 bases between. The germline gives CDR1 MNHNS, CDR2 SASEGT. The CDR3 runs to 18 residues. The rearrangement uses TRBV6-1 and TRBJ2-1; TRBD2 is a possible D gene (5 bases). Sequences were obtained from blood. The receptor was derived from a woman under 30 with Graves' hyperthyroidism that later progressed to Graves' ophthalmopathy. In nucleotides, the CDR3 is TGTGCCAGCTCCGATACCAGGAGGCATTCCGGTACTTACAATGAGCAGTTCTTC. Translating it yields CASSDTRRHSGTYNEQFF.